These T cell receptor beta chains were read from a single sample in a study of OX40 agonist ivuxolimab in advanced cancers. TCRdb's copy holds only in-frame clones and misses some; the assay was immunoSEQ multiplex PCR. This sample has tens of thousands of clones, with 88% found just once. This specimen was CD4+ or CD8+ T cells sorted from blood, taken in a trial of the OX40 agonist ivuxolimab. Source of these receptors: an adult with an advanced solid tumor such as melanoma, head and neck, liver or kidney cancer. Both conserved end residues are part of each CDR3. A D gene is named only where the DNA matches it firmly. Clone size, where shown, is once, few, many, or a class for clones that have expanded.

D: .
V: TRBV6-1
J: TRBJ1-6
size: .
CDR3: CASSATYSPLHF
DNA: TGTGCCAGTTCGGCCACGTATTCACCCCTCCACTTT

D: .
V: TRBV11-2
J: TRBJ2-7
size: .
CDR3: CASSWGLALYEQYF
DNA: TGTGCCAGCAGCTGGGGGCTAGCATTATACGAGCAGTACTTC

D: .
V: TRBV2
J: TRBJ2-1
size: .
CDR3: CASSRRNEQFF
DNA: TGTGCCAGCTCCCGGAGGAATGAGCAGTTCTTC

D: .
V: TRBV11-3
J: TRBJ1-2
size: .
CDR3: CASSLWQGPSPNYGYTF
DNA: TGTGCCAGCAGCCTCTGGCAGGGGCCAAGCCCTAACTATGGCTACACCTTC

D: .
V: TRBV19
J: TRBJ1-4
size: .
CDR3: CASRRTDNEKLFF
DNA: TGTGCCAGTAGGAGAACAGACAATGAAAAACTGTTTTTT

D: .
V: TRBV7-9
J: TRBJ1-1
size: .
CDR3: CASSPGGGERAEAFF
DNA: TGTGCCAGCAGCCCCGGTGGGGGGGAGCGGGCTGAAGCTTTCTTT

D: .
V: TRBV6-6
J: TRBJ1-1
size: .
CDR3: CASSYLENTEAFF
DNA: TGTGCCAGCAGTTACCTCGAGAACACTGAAGCTTTCTTT

D: .
V: TRBV11-3
J: TRBJ2-2
size: once
CDR3: CASSRGLYTGELFF
DNA: TGTGCCAGCAGCCGGGGACTCTACACCGGGGAGCTGTTTTTT

D: .
V: TRBV5-4
J: TRBJ2-7
size: .
CDR3: CASSLGQNSYEQYF
DNA: TGTGCCAGCAGCTTGGGACAAAATTCCTACGAGCAGTACTTC

D: .
V: TRBV6-6
J: TRBJ2-5
size: .
CDR3: CASLARGGGETQYF
DNA: TGTGCCAGTCTAGCCCGCGGGGGCGGGGAGACCCAGTACTTC

D: TRBD1
V: TRBV5-1
J: TRBJ2-7
size: once
CDR3: CASSSSRDRGEQYF
DNA: TGCGCCAGCAGCTCCTCTAGGGACAGGGGCGAGCAGTACTTC

D: TRBD1
V: TRBV7-9
J: TRBJ2-2
size: .
CDR3: CASSFTGGWTGELFF
DNA: TGTGCCAGCAGCTTCACAGGGGGGTGGACCGGGGAGCTGTTTTTT

D: .
V: TRBV6-4
J: TRBJ2-3
size: .
CDR3: CASSVGPLGHTDTQYF
DNA: TGTGCCAGCAGTGTGGGACCCCTGGGACACACAGATACGCAGTATTTT

D: .
V: TRBV12-5
J: TRBJ1-5
size: .
CDR3: CASGLVRDKSDQPQHF
DNA: TGTGCTAGTGGTTTGGTCAGGGACAAATCCGATCAGCCCCAGCATTTT

D: TRBD1
V: TRBV2
J: TRBJ1-3
size: .
CDR3: CASNPTGQGGGNTIYF
DNA: TGTGCCAGCAACCCGACCGGACAGGGTGGAGGAAACACCATATATTTT

D: TRBD1
V: TRBV29-1
J: TRBJ1-2
size: .
CDR3: CSVERTGSYTF
DNA: TGCAGCGTTGAACGGACAGGGAGCTACACCTTC

D: TRBD1
V: TRBV7-9
J: TRBJ1-5
size: .
CDR3: CASSPTGVEPQHF
DNA: TGTGCCAGCAGCCCGACAGGGGTAGAGCCCCAGCATTTT